The subject of this entry is one T cell receptor (beta chain). Its antigen remains unidentified. This entry belongs to a study of cytomegalovirus exposure and HLA in healthy donors. Findings and caveats of the study: Clonal expansion, a later analysis showed, was greater in HLA-associated TCR beta chains than in equally common others. In a later analysis, HLA-C alleles had the fewest associated TCRs, DRB1 alleles the most. Certain indistinguishable V segments, among them TRBV6-2 and TRBV6-3, were excluded.

The PCR was carried out with 60 Vbeta primers and 13 Jbeta primers. The assay was immunoSEQ multiplex PCR, and TCRdb's table has in-frame clones only and misses some. The profile shows 76,000 or so clones, under 85% of them singletons. CDR1 and CDR2 (germline): LNHNV, YYDKDF (reference sequence). V lost 5 bases, J lost 13 bases, and 15 bases lay in between. CDR3 length: 12 amino acids. The specimen sequenced was PBMCs. The V call is TRBV15, the J call TRBJ2-1; D possibly corresponds to TRBD2 (6 bases). This sequence originates from a woman in her thirties or forties in good health and CMV-seropositive. DNA for the CDR3: TGTGCCACCAGCGCACGCCGGGAGCAACAGTTCTTC. This encodes CATSARREQQFF.